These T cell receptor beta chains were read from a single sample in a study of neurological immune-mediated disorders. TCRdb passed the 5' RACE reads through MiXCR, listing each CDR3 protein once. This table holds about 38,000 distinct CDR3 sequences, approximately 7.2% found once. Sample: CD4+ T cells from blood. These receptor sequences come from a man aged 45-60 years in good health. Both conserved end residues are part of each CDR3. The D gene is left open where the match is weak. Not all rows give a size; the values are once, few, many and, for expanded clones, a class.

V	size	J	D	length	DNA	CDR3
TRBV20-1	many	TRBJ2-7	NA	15	TGCAGTGCTAGAGATCCTCAGCGGAGGGCCTACGAGCAGTACTTC	CSARDPQRRAYEQYF
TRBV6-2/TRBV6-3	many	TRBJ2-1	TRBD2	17	TGTGCCAGCAGTTACTCGAATGATCTAGCGGGATACAATGAGCAGTTCTTC	CASSYSNDLAGYNEQFF
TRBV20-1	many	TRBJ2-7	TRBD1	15	TGCAGTGCTAGAGAGACCGGGACAGGGGGGGACGAGCAGTACTTC	CSARETGTGGDEQYF
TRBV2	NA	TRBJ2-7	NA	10	TGTGCCAGCAGTACCTACGAGCAGTACTTC	CASSTYEQYF
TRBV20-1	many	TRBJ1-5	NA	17	TGCAGTGCGCAAGGCCCTCAGGGGCTTGTCAGCAATCAGCCCCAGCATTTT	CSAQGPQGLVSNQPQHF
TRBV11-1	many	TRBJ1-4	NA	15	TGTGCCAGCAGTCCAGGTGGACGGAAGAATGAAAAACTGTTTTTT	CASSPGGRKNEKLFF
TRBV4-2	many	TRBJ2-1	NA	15	TGTGCCAGCAGCCAAGACGGCGGGAAGTTCGGTGAGCAGTTCTTC	CASSQDGGKFGEQFF
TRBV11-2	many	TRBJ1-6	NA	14	TGTGCCAGCAGCCTACCCCTGAGGAATTCACCCCTCCACTTT	CASSLPLRNSPLHF
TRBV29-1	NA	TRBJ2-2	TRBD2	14	TGCAGCGCCAGAGCGGGAGTGAACACCGGGGAGCTGTTTTTT	CSARAGVNTGELFF
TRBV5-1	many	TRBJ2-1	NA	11	TGCGCCAGCAGCTTGATGGGACCTCAGTTCTTC	CASSLMGPQFF
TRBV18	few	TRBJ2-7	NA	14	TGTGCCAGCTCACCATGGGGAGCAACGTCCGAGCAGTACTTC	CASSPWGATSEQYF
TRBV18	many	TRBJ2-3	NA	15	TGTGCCAGCTCACCCCGGGGGAGCCCCACAGATACGCAGTATTTT	CASSPRGSPTDTQYF
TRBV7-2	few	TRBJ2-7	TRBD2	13	TGTGCCAGCAGCCCCCTGGGGACTAGCGGAAAGTACTTC	CASSPLGTSGKYF
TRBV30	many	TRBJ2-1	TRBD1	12	TGTGCCTGCCTGCCCAGGGGGAATGAGCAGTTCTTC	CACLPRGNEQFF
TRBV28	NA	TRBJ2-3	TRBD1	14	TGTGCCAGCAGTCCACATACAGGGGAGAATACGCAGTATTTT	CASSPHTGENTQYF
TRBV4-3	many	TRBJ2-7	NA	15	TGCGCCAGCAGCCAAGAAGTACTTTTTTCCTACGAGCAGTACTTC	CASSQEVLFSYEQYF
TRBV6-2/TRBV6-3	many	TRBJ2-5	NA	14	TGTGCCAGCAGTTACCTCCAGGCCGAAGAGACCCAGTACTTC	CASSYLQAEETQYF
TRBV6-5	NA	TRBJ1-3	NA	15	TGTGCCAGCAGCCCGCCGAAGAGCTCTGGAAACACCATATATTTT	CASSPPKSSGNTIYF
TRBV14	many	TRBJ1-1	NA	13	TGTGCCAGCAGCCAAGATCTCGGGTTTAAAGCTTTCTTT	CASSQDLGFKAFF
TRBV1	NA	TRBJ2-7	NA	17	TGCACCAGCAGCCAAGATCTTGGCGGGAGACGGTCCTACGAGCAGTACTTC	CTSSQDLGGRRSYEQYF
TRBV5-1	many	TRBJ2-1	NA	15	TGCGCCAGCAGCTTAAGGGGGGGGGGCTACAATGAGCAGTTCTTC	CASSLRGGGYNEQFF
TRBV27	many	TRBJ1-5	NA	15	TGTGCCAGCAGTTTATCAGGTCAGGGGCTTCAGCCCCAGCATTTT	CASSLSGQGLQPQHF
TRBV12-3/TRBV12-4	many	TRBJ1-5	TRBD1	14	TGTGCCAGCAGCACCGGGACAGGCAATCAGCCCCAGCATTTT	CASSTGTGNQPQHF
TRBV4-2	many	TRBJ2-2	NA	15	TGTGCCAGCAGCCAAGATTATAGCTCGACCGGGGAGCTGTTTTTT	CASSQDYSSTGELFF
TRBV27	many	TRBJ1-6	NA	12	TGTGCCAGCAGTTTTTGGTCTTCACCCCTCCACTTT	CASSFWSSPLHF
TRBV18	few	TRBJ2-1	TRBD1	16	TGTGCCAGCTCACCACCGGTCGGGACAGGGAACCATGAGCAGTTCTTC	CASSPPVGTGNHEQFF
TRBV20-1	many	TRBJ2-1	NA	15	TGCAGTGCTAGAGGACAGCAGGTCTCCTACAATGAGCAGTTCTTC	CSARGQQVSYNEQFF
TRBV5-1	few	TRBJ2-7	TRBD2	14	TGCGCCAGCAGCTTGGCCCTAGCGGGAAACGAGCAGTACTTC	CASSLALAGNEQYF
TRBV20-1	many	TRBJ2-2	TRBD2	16	TGCAGTGCCGTTACCGGGGCTAGCGGGCCCACCGGGGAGCTGTTTTTT	CSAVTGASGPTGELFF
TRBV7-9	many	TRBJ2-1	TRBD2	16	TGTGCCAGCAGCGGGACTAGCGGGAGGGCTTGGAATGAGCAGTTCTTC	CASSGTSGRAWNEQFF
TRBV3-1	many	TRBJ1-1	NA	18	TGTGCCAGCAGCCGCTCCCGGGGGTCAGGCACCATGAACACTGAAGCTTTCTTT	CASSRSRGSGTMNTEAFF
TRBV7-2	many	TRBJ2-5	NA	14	TGTGCCAGCAGCCGGGGCGGGATTGCAGAGACCCAGTACTTC	CASSRGGIAETQYF
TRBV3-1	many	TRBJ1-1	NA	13	TGTGCCAGCAGCCAACCAGGGAACACTGAAGCTTTCTTT	CASSQPGNTEAFF
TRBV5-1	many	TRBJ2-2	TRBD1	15	TGCGCCAGCAGGAGACAGGGGATTAACACCGGGGAGCTGTTTTTT	CASRRQGINTGELFF
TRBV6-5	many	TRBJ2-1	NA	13	TGTGCCAGCAGTTACTCGAAAGGCAATGAGCAGTTCTTC	CASSYSKGNEQFF
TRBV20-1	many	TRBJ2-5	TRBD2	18	TGCAGTGCCAACACACCCGAGGGACTAGCGGGGCCCCTAGAGACCCAGTACTTC	CSANTPEGLAGPLETQYF
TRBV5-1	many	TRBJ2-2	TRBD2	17	TGCGCCAGCAGCGTCCTGGACGCGGGAGGTGTCGCCGGGGAGCTGTTTTTT	CASSVLDAGGVAGELFF
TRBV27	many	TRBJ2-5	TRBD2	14	TGTGCCACCCGGCTACTAGCGGGACAAGAGACCCAGTACTTC	CATRLLAGQETQYF
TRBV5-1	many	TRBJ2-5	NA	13	TGCGCCAGCAGCTTGGGGGCCGGTGAGACCCAGTACTTC	CASSLGAGETQYF
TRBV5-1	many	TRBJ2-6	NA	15	TGCGCCAGCAGCTTGGAGGCCTCTGGGGCCAACGTCCTGACTTTC	CASSLEASGANVLTF
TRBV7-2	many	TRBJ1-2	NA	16	TGTGCCAGCAGCTTAGCTCCCGTGGGGGGACTCTATGGCTACACCTTC	CASSLAPVGGLYGYTF
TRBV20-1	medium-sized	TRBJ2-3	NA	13	TGCAGTGTCGGTCTAGGACGGACAGATACGCAGTATTTT	CSVGLGRTDTQYF
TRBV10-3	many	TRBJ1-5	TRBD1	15	TGTGCCATCGGTGACAGGGGCGGTGGCAATCAGCCCCAGCATTTT	CAIGDRGGGNQPQHF
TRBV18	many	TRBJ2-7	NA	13	TGTGCCAGCTCACCACCTCAGTCCTACGAGCAGTACTTC	CASSPPQSYEQYF
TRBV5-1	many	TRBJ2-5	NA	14	TGCGCCAGCAGCCTACCAGGGGATGGAGAGACCCAGTACTTC	CASSLPGDGETQYF
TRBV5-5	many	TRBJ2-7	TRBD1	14	TGTGCCAGCAGCTTCCCGGGACAGGGTGGCGAGCAGTACTTC	CASSFPGQGGEQYF
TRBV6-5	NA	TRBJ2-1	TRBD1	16	TGTGCCAGCAGTTACGAGGACAGGGGACCCTACAATGAGCAGTTCTTC	CASSYEDRGPYNEQFF
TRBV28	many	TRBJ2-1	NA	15	TGTGCCAGCAGTTTATTAGAAACGACCTACAATGAGCAGTTCTTC	CASSLLETTYNEQFF
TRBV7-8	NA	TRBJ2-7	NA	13	TGTGCCGGCCGGGCCCCGGGGAACCACGAGCAGTACTTC	CAGRAPGNHEQYF
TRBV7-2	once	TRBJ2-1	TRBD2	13	TGTGCCAGCAGCCAGGGAGCGGGGCATGAGCAGTTCTTC	CASSQGAGHEQFF
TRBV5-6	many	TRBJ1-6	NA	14	TGTGCCAGCACCCTCGGGACACACAACTCACCCCTCCACTTT	CASTLGTHNSPLHF
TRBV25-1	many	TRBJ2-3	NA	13	TGTGCCAGCAGTGAGACTAATACAGATACGCAGTATTTT	CASSETNTDTQYF
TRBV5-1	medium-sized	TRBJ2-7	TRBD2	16	TGCGCCAGCAGCTTGGCCGCGGGAGGCGGGTCCTACGAGCAGTACTTC	CASSLAAGGGSYEQYF
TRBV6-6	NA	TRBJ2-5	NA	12	TGTGCCAGCACCGCCGGGGCGAAGACCCAGTACTTC	CASTAGAKTQYF
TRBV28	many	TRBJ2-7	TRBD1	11	TGTGCCAGCGGATACAGGGGGGAGCAGTACTTC	CASGYRGEQYF
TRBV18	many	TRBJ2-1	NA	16	TGTGCCAGCTCACCACCCCGCGGAACGTCCTACAATGAGCAGTTCTTC	CASSPPRGTSYNEQFF
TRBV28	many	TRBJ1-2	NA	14	TGTGCCAGCAACTCACAGGGTACTCTCTCTGGCTACACCTTC	CASNSQGTLSGYTF
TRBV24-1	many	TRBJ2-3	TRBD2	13	TGTGCCACCAGCGGGGAGGGTACAGATACGCAGTATTTT	CATSGEGTDTQYF